This entry concerns a single T cell receptor beta chain. Its antigen is unknown. The CDR3 has 11 residues. CDR1 and CDR2 (germline): SGHDN, FVKESK. V lost 1 base and J 4 bases, leaving 2 bases between the germline ends. Clones were read by immunoSEQ multiplex PCR, and TCRdb kept only the in-frame ones, dropping some. The sample lists about 76,000 clones; about 94% were seen once. These data originate in a study of cytomegalovirus exposure and HLA in healthy donors. Overall study results and limits: In the roughly 120 validation repertoires, a later analysis found that first-cohort TCR clusters tended to co-occur. Confirmation in vitro established that a few CMV-associated chains were specific for CMV antigens. Despite most TCR sequences being rare, some public TCRs occurred in many donors.

The donors belonged to the roughly 110-subject validation cohort, separate from the 666-subject first cohort. The clonotype was recovered from a young man in good health and CMV-seropositive. The rearrangement links TRBV14 to TRBJ2-7; D is uncertain. Sequencing was done on a sample of PBMCs. The DNA of the CDR3 is TGTGCCAGCAGCCAAGCGTACGAGCAGTACTTC. Protein: CASSQAYEQYF.